The rows below give T cell receptor beta chains drawn from one sample of a study of blood T cells in healthy people across ages. One entry per CDR3 protein results from TCRdb running MiXCR on the 5' RACE reads. The data contain fewer than 650,000 distinct CDR3 sequences, roughly a quarter of them singletons. These data also formed part of another study, on T cells of mothers and their children.

Material: blood. The source is a boy between 2 and 10 years old in good health. The CDR3 runs from the conserved cysteine through the conserved F or W. A D gene is named only where the DNA matches it firmly. Clone size is given for some rows only: seen once, a few or many times, or a class if the clone is expanded.

abundance	v_gene	d_gene	j_gene	CDR3aa	CDR3nt
few	TRBV6-1	TRBD1	TRBJ1-1	CASSPLRGTGGFRRAEAFF	TGTGCCAGCAGTCCTCTAAGGGGGACAGGGGGATTTCGGCGGGCTGAAGCTTTCTTT
few	TRBV12-3/TRBV12-4	TRBD2	TRBJ2-2	CASSPAGVPELFF	TGTGCCAGCAGCCCGGCGGGGGTCCCTGAGCTGTTTTTT
few	TRBV3-1	TRBD1	TRBJ1-1	CASSHWTGGYTEAFF	TGTGCCAGCAGCCACTGGACAGGAGGGTACACTGAAGCTTTCTTT
few	TRBV20-1	TRBD2	TRBJ2-7	CSARDSSGRFYEQYF	TGCAGTGCTAGAGATTCTAGCGGGAGATTCTACGAGCAGTACTTC
NA	TRBV5-1	TRBD1	TRBJ2-5	CASSLVRTGGFGFQETQYF	TGCGCCAGCAGCTTGGTTCGGACAGGGGGCTTTGGATTTCAAGAGACCCAGTACTTC
NA	TRBV5-1	TRBD2	TRBJ2-3	CASSLVLRGGADTQYF	TGCGCCAGCAGCTTGGTATTGCGGGGGGGCGCAGATACGCAGTATTTT
NA	TRBV7-9	TRBD2	TRBJ2-5	CASSLALAGGIETQYF	TGTGCCAGCAGCTTAGCGTTAGCGGGAGGTATTGAGACCCAGTACTTC
NA	TRBV6-6	NA	TRBJ2-2	CASSYWDTGELFF	TGTGCCAGCAGTTATTGGGACACCGGGGAGCTGTTTTTT
NA	TRBV6-6	TRBD2	TRBJ2-1	CASSWTSGTDNEQFF	TGTGCCAGCAGCTGGACTAGCGGGACCGACAATGAGCAGTTCTTC
NA	TRBV27	TRBD2	TRBJ2-7	CASSYKTSGRGNEQYF	TGTGCCAGCAGTTATAAAACTAGCGGGAGGGGGAATGAGCAGTACTTC
NA	TRBV6-5	NA	TRBJ2-5	CASSYSSFPGDIPQETQYF	TGTGCCAGCAGTTACTCCTCCTTTCCCGGGGACATACCGCAAGAGACCCAGTACTTC
few	TRBV4-3	TRBD1	TRBJ2-5	CASSQTGQYGETQYF	TGCGCCAGCAGCCAAACGGGACAGTACGGAGAGACCCAGTACTTC
few	TRBV14	TRBD2	TRBJ2-1	CASSQAGGSVYYNKQFF	TGTGCCAGCAGCCAAGCCGGCGGGAGCGTATACTACAATAAGCAGTTCTTC
few	TRBV9	TRBD1	TRBJ2-1	CASSAGDRVSEQFF	TGTGCCAGCAGCGCGGGGGACAGGGTTAGCGAGCAGTTCTTC
NA	TRBV4-3	TRBD1	TRBJ2-4	CASSQGTGKNIQYF	TGCGCCAGCAGCCAGGGGACAGGCAAAAACATTCAGTACTTC
NA	TRBV27	NA	TRBJ2-7	CASKLRVGYEQYF	TGTGCCAGCAAACTCAGGGTTGGGTACGAGCAGTACTTC
NA	TRBV20-1	NA	TRBJ2-7	CSARARTATSEQYF	TGCAGTGCTAGAGCGAGGACCGCCACCAGCGAGCAGTACTTC
NA	TRBV6-5	NA	TRBJ1-4	CASSDGAGKKLFF	TGTGCCTCTTCTGACGGGGCAGGAAAAAAACTGTTTTTT
NA	TRBV12-3/TRBV12-4	NA	TRBJ1-1	CASSLALREGGTEAFF	TGTGCCAGCAGTTTAGCGCTAAGGGAAGGGGGGACTGAAGCTTTCTTT
NA	TRBV5-1	TRBD1	TRBJ1-3	CASSLEQGAEGNTIYF	TGCGCCAGCAGCTTGGAACAGGGGGCGGAAGGAAACACCATATATTTT